Each of the 30 T cell receptor beta chains below was sequenced from the same sample in a study of T cell changes during pregnancy in multiple sclerosis. Assay: immunoSEQ multiplex PCR; the TCRdb copy retains only in-frame clones and omits some. The data contain about 48,000 clones, 85% to 95% of them singletons. The sequencing used CD4+ T cells from peripheral blood mononuclear cells, collected in the second trimester of pregnancy. These receptor sequences come from a female donor in good health, enrolled as a control in a pregnancy study.

The rearrangement joins TRBV5-1 to TRBJ2-7; 9 bases match TRBD1. The germline CDR1 and CDR2 sequences are SGHRS and YFSETQ. V dropped 4 bases and J dropped 1; count of bases not matched to a gene: 3. This CDR3 has 14 residues. Here the CDR3 DNA reads TGCGCCAGCAGCCCGGGGACAGGGTCCTACGAGCAGTACTTC. It encodes CASSPGTGSYEQYF.

The V gene is TRBV6-5, the J gene TRBJ2-3, with 14 positions matching TRBD2. Germline CDR1 is MNHEY and CDR2 is SVGAGI. J gave up 4 bases and V 8 bases, and 2 bases lay outside the gene matches. The CDR3 contains 14 residues. CDR3 protein: CASRTSGGSDTQYF. For the CDR3, the DNA is TGTGCCAGCCGGACTAGCGGGGGGTCAGATACGCAGTATTTT.

The chain employs TRBV6-1 and TRBJ2-7, with no clear D. The CDR3 is 10 residues long. Deletions cut 7 bases from V and 7 bases from J, with 8 bases between. Germline V gene lookup returns CDR1 MNHNS and CDR2 SASEGT. The CDR3 here is CASTQAEQYF. The DNA of the CDR3 is TGTGCCAGCACGCAGGCTGAGCAGTACTTC.

The chain joins TRBV30 to TRBJ2-1, with no clear D. CDR1 GTSNPN and CDR2 SVGIG come from the germline V gene (reference sequence). The CDR3 contains 13 residues. V shed 3 bases and J shed 0 bases, with 6 bases lying between them. As DNA, the CDR3 is TGTGCCTGGAGGAGCTACTCCTACAATGAGCAGTTCTTC. Translated: CAWRSYSYNEQFF.

The chain combines TRBV7-9 with TRBJ1-2; D ambiguous. There are 14 residues in the CDR3. Looked up from germline, CDR1 is SEHNR and CDR2 is FQNEAQ (reference sequence). Trimming shortened V by 5 bases and J by 13 bases, and 23 bases separated the two germline ends. CDR3 DNA sequence: TGTGCCAGCAGCCTCGGTCAGGACTCCGCTTCTAGCACCTTC. This sequence encodes CASSLGQDSASSTF.

A note on this clone: This same CDR3 is encoded by further DNA sequences in the sample. This chain connects TRBV7-6 to TRBJ1-4, with TRBD1 matching over 8 bases. This CDR3 spans 17 amino acids. V gave up 3 bases and J gave up 1 base; unmatched junction bases: 7. Germline loops: CDR1 SGHVS, CDR2 FNYEAQ. CDR3 DNA: TGTGCCAGCAGCTTGGCCCAGGGGGCTCTAACTAATGAAAAACTGTTTTTT. Its translation: CASSLAQGALTNEKLFF.

V is TRBV11-3 and J is TRBJ1-1; D is ambiguous. The germline V gene encodes CDR1 SGHNT and CDR2 YENEEA. Between the trimmed V and J ends, which lost 3 bases and 11 bases, there was a span of 16 bases. There are 13 residues in the CDR3. The CDR3 sequence is CASSFGVELGAFF. The CDR3 DNA follows: TGTGCCAGCAGCTTCGGGGTAGAGTTGGGTGCTTTCTTT.

This chain connects TRBV6-6 to TRBJ1-2; possibly TRBD1 for D (6 bases). This CDR3 comprises 16 residues. Trimming took 5 bases from V and 7 from J, leaving 23 bases between them. In germline, CDR1 is MNHNY, CDR2 SVGAGI (reference sequence). The chain's CDR3 is CASSRDRDIDHCGYTF. CDR3 bases: TGTGCCAGCAGTCGGGATAGGGACATCGACCACTGTGGCTACACCTTC.

The chain employs TRBV4-2 and TRBJ1-1; D might be TRBD1 (6 bases). Germline assignment: CDR1 LGHNA and CDR2 YNFKEQ. V shed 4 bases and J shed 5 bases, with 23 bases lying between them. The CDR3 runs 17 residues. CDR3: CASSLTYAGGGGTEAFF. In nucleotides, the CDR3 is TGTGCCAGCAGCCTCACCTATGCCGGAGGGGGAGGGACTGAAGCTTTCTTT.

Only a few counts were recorded for this clone. This chain joins TRBV19 and TRBJ2-3, with 12 bases aligning to TRBD2. J lost 5 bases, V lost 6 bases, and 6 bases had no gene match. CDR3 length equals 15 residues. The germline V gene has CDR1 LNHDA and CDR2 SQIVND (reference sequence). The CDR3 reads CASSRLAGEKDTQYF. The CDR3 DNA reads TGTGCCAGTAGCCGACTAGCGGGAGAAAAAGATACGCAGTATTTT.

V gene TRBV6-1 combines with J gene TRBJ2-5; 7 nucleotides match TRBD1. The V gene end was trimmed by 4 bases and the J gene end by 1 base; junction bases not matched to a gene: 0. The CDR3 totals 13 residues. CDR1 is MNHNS and CDR2 is SASEGT in the germline V gene. Written as DNA, the CDR3 is TGTGCCAGCAGTGGACAGGGCCAAGAGACCCAGTACTTC. Amino acid sequence: CASSGQGQETQYF.

J is TRBJ2-1 and V is TRBV7-2; TRBD2 agrees at 11 bases. The CDR3 has 13 amino acids. Germline V gene data show CDR1 as SGHTA and CDR2 as FQGNSA. CDR3 residues: CATRLAGLDEQFF. The CDR3 DNA reads TGTGCTACCCGACTAGCGGGGCTCGATGAGCAGTTCTTC.

The count of this clone is one. This sequence joins TRBV7-9 and TRBJ2-3; 9 positions match TRBD1. The CDR3 covers 14 residues. Germline V gene lookup returns CDR1 SEHNR and CDR2 FQNEAQ (reference sequence). The junction had 6 bases not matched to a gene; V was cut back by 1 base and J by 10 bases. The CDR3 loop reads CASSLGDRVAPQYF. The CDR3 coding sequence is TGTGCCAGCAGCTTAGGGGACAGGGTGGCGCCGCAGTATTTT.

J is TRBJ2-7 and V is TRBV5-1; 8 bases agree with TRBD1. Germline V gives CDR1 SGHRS, CDR2 YFSETQ. The CDR3 is made up of 14 amino acids. V trimming: 4 bases; J trimming: 1 base; junction bases outside the gene matches: 4. Here the CDR3 reads CASSNYRGSYEQYF. The DNA of the CDR3 is TGCGCCAGCAGCAACTACAGGGGGTCCTACGAGCAGTACTTC.

V is TRBV4-1 and J is TRBJ2-1; 8 bases line up with TRBD2. This CDR3 is 16 amino acids long. V lost 2 bases to trimming and J lost 4 bases; unmatched junction nucleotides: 7. Germline V gene data show CDR1 as MGHRA and CDR2 as YSYEKL. As DNA, the CDR3 is TGCGCCAGCAGCCAAATCGGGACTAGAAGATACAATGAGCAGTTCTTC. It encodes CASSQIGTRRYNEQFF.

The J gene is TRBJ2-7, the V gene TRBV28; 9 bases fit TRBD2. There are 13 residues in the CDR3. The V and J ends lost 7 bases and 3 bases, in that order; junction bases with no gene match: 4. Germline V lookup: CDR1 MDHEN, CDR2 SYDVKM. CDR3 nucleotide sequence: TGTGCCAGCACCTTACTAGCGGGCTACGAGCAGTACTTC. Its protein product is CASTLLAGYEQYF.

This chain links TRBV11-3 with TRBJ2-1; TRBD1 might be the D (6 bases). This CDR3 region has 13 residues. Germline CDR1 and CDR2: SGHNT and YENEEA. Trimming cost V 1 base and J 8 bases, with 9 bases left between them. The CDR3 DNA reads TGTGCCAGCAGCTTAGGGAACAGGGATGAGCAGTTCTTC. Its translation is CASSLGNRDEQFF.

The gene calls are TRBV2 and TRBJ2-3; 8 nucleotides match TRBD2. The CDR3 has 15 residues. Looked up from germline, CDR1 is SNHLY and CDR2 is FYNNEI. V gave up 4 bases and J gave up 1 base; unmatched junction bases: 4. CDR3 nucleotides: TGTGCCAGCAGTGCGTTACTAGCGGGCACAGATACGCAGTATTTT. Translated, it gives CASSALLAGTDTQYF. Together with reference TRBV2 and TRBJ2-3, the CDR3 gives the full variable domain: EPEVTQTPSHQVTQMGQEVILRCVPISNHLYFYWYRQILGQKVEFLVSFYNNEISEKSEIFDDQFSVERPDGSNFTLKIRSTKLEDSAMYFCASSALLAGTDTQYFGPGTRLTVL.

V usage is TRBV28 and J usage is TRBJ1-5, with 8 bases that match TRBD1. The germline gives CDR1 MDHEN, CDR2 SYDVKM. With 3 bases clipped from V and 1 base from J, the junction kept 8 bases outside the gene matches. The CDR3 has 17 residues. The CDR3 here is CASSFLGRQGSNQPQHF. In DNA, the CDR3 is TGTGCCAGCAGTTTTTTAGGGAGACAGGGGAGCAATCAGCCCCAGCATTTT.

The chain combines TRBV7-9 with TRBJ2-5, with 8 bases that match TRBD2. Germline V CDR1 and CDR2: SEHNR, FQNEAQ (reference sequence). The CDR3 runs to 12 residues. V gave up 0 bases and J gave up 14 bases; unmatched junction bases: 5. CDR3 DNA sequence: TGTGCCAGCAGCTTAGCCCTAGCGGGCCATTACTTC. Amino acids: CASSLALAGHYF.

This clone was seen more than once but under ten times. This sequence joins TRBV28 and TRBJ2-3; weak D call: TRBD1 (6 bases). This CDR3 region has 15 residues. The germline CDR1 and CDR2 sequences are MDHEN and SYDVKM. V shed 6 bases and J shed 1 base, with 14 bases lying between them. The CDR3 bases are TGTGCCAGCAGCCAACTACAGGGAGGCACAGATACGCAGTATTTT. This translates into CASSQLQGGTDTQYF.

V gene TRBV18 combines with J gene TRBJ2-7; D is perhaps TRBD1 (6 bases). V lost 5 bases and J 4 bases, leaving 12 bases between the germline ends. In germline, CDR1 is KGHSH, CDR2 LQKENI. This CDR3 spans 13 amino acids. In nucleotides, the CDR3 is TGTGCCAGCTCAGCCAGGGGTTCTTACGAGCAGTACTTC. Its translation: CASSARGSYEQYF.

The CDR3 sequence: CASRSQGIAKNIQYF. The CDR3 bases are TGTGCCAGCAGGAGCCAGGGAATAGCCAAAAACATTCAGTACTTC. The J gene is TRBJ2-4, the V gene TRBV28; D is possibly TRBD1 (5 bases). This CDR3 spans 15 amino acids. The germline gives CDR1 MDHEN, CDR2 SYDVKM. Trimming took 6 bases from V and 0 from J, leaving 12 bases between them.

The chain is built from TRBV7-2 and TRBJ2-7, with a tentative D call TRBD2 (5 bases). Germline assignment: CDR1 SGHTA and CDR2 FQGNSA. The CDR3 consists of 13 residues. The V and J ends lost 3 bases and 3 bases respectively, with 9 bases between them. The CDR3 reads CASSLGRDYEQYF. CDR3 sequence (DNA): TGTGCCAGCAGCTTGGGCCGGGACTACGAGCAGTACTTC.

This rearrangement joins TRBV6-1 to TRBJ1-5; TRBD1 is a possible D gene (6 bases). V was trimmed by 6 bases and J by 5 bases, leaving 14 bases between them. The CDR3 totals 14 residues. Germline V gene lookup returns CDR1 MNHNS and CDR2 SASEGT. In DNA, the CDR3 is TGTGCCAGCAGCCACCGGGACACCGATCAGCCCCAGCATTTT. It translates to CASSHRDTDQPQHF.

This sequence joins TRBV6-6 and TRBJ2-7; D is perhaps TRBD2 (6 bases). V lost 7 bases to trimming and J lost 6 bases, with 16 bases between them. In germline, CDR1 is MNHNY, CDR2 SVGAGI (reference sequence). The CDR3 contains 13 residues. The CDR3 loop reads CASTARQGGEQYF. The CDR3 coding sequence is TGTGCCAGCACCGCCCGGCAGGGAGGCGAGCAGTACTTC.

J is TRBJ2-1 and V is TRBV4-2, with D tentatively TRBD2 (6 bases). V shed 0 bases and J shed 4 bases, with 13 bases lying between them. Germline values: CDR1 LGHNA, CDR2 YNFKEQ. The length of the CDR3 is 16 residues. CDR3 nucleotide sequence: TGTGCCAGCAGCCAAGAACCGGCGGGACCTTACAATGAGCAGTTCTTC. It yields the protein CASSQEPAGPYNEQFF.

This rearrangement joins TRBV2 to TRBJ1-4; D call uncertain. This CDR3 is built from 13 residues. Trimming removed 6 bases from V and 12 bases from J, with 17 bases in between. CDR1 is SNHLY, CDR2 FYNNEI, per germline. As DNA, the CDR3 is TGTGCCAGCAGGATCGAGACGGAGGGTCAACTGTTTTTT. Its translation is CASRIETEGQLFF.

This CDR3 is CASSLMGTEDTQYF. CDR3 nucleotides: TGCGCCAGCAGCTTGATGGGGACAGAAGATACGCAGTATTTT. J is TRBJ2-3 and V is TRBV5-1, with 7 positions matching TRBD1. This CDR3 is 14 amino acids long. With 1 base clipped from V and 5 bases from J, the junction kept 4 bases outside the gene matches. Germline CDR1 and CDR2: SGHRS and YFSETQ.

This clone was counted only a few times. The chain links TRBV2 to TRBJ2-1, with D perhaps matching TRBD1 (6 bases). V was trimmed by 6 bases and J by 7 bases, leaving 19 bases between them. The CDR3 spans 15 residues. CDR1 and CDR2 from the germline V gene are SNHLY and FYNNEI. The CDR3 DNA is TGTGCCAGCAGGGAACAATCCGGGACATCGAATGAGCAGTTCTTC. Amino acid sequence: CASREQSGTSNEQFF.